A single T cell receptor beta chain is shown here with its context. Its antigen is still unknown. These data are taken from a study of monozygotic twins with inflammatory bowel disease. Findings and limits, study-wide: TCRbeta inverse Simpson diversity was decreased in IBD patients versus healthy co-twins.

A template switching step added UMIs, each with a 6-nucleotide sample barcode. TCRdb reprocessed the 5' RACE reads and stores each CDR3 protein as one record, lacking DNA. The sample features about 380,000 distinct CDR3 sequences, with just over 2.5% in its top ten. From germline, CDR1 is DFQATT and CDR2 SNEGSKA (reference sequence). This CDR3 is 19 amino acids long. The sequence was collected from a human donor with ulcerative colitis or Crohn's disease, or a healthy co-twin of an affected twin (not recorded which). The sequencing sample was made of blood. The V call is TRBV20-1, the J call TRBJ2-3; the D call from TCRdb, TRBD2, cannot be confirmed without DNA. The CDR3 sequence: CSARDPGGFSGKSTDTQYF.